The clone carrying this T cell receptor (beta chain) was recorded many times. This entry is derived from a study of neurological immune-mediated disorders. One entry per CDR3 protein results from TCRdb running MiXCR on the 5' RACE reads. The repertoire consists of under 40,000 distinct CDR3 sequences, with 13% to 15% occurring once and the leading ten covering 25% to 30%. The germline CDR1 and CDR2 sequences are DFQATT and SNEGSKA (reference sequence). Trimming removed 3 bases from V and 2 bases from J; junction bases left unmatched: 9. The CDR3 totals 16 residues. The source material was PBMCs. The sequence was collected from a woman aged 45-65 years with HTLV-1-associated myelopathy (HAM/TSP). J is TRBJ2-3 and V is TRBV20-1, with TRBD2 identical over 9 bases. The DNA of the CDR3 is TGCAGTGCTAGTAGAATTGCGGGGGGGTTCACAGATACGCAGTATTTT. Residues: CSASRIAGGFTDTQYF.